This entry features one T cell receptor beta chain sequence. What it binds is unknown. The data were taken from a study of T cell responses to AZD1222 COVID-19 vaccine. General study points: CD4 TCRs linked to vaccination spanned spike, dominating at 160-218 and 743-854. Close to half of all spike-specific TCRs reportedly target regions of the variants that are unmutated. The study sampled repertoires only after the peak T cell response. Vaccination with two AZD1222 doses was followed by a rise in Spike-specific TCR breadth and depth.

The V end was cut by 8 bases, the J end by 5 bases, with 16 bases between. The germline V gene has CDR1 MDHEN and CDR2 SYDVKM. CDR3 size: 13 residues. The table came from immunoSEQ multiplex PCR; TCRdb's copy has only in-frame clones and leaves some out. The table records roughly 67,000 clones, about nine tenths of them present only once. The sequence came from an adult who received the AZD1222 COVID-19 vaccine. The specimen was peripheral blood, collected 28 days after the second AZD1222 dose. V is TRBV28 and J is TRBJ2-7; D might be TRBD1 (6 bases). CDR3 coding DNA: TGTGCCAGCCATACAGGGCCTAAGAACGAGCAGTACTTC. Amino acids: CASHTGPKNEQYF.